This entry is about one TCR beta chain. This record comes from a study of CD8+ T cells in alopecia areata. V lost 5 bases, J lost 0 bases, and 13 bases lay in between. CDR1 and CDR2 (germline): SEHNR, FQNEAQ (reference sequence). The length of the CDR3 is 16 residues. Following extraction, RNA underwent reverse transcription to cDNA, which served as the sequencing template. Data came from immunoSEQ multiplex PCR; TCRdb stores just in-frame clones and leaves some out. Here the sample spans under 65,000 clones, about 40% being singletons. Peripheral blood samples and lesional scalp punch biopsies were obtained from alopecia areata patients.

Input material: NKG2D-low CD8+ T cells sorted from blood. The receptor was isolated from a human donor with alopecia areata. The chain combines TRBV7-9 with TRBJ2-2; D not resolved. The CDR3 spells CASSRFGDTNTGELFF. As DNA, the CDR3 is TGTGCCAGCAGCCGCTTTGGGGATACGAACACCGGGGAGCTGTTTTTT.